Sequencing of this T cell receptor beta chain was carried out in a study of beta chain features in type 1 diabetes. Whole-study findings and limits: More deletions and fewer insertions at VDJ junctions were found in patients with type 1 diabetes.

Germline lookup yields CDR1 SGDLS and CDR2 YYNGEE. V lost 4 bases and J 0 bases, leaving 8 bases between the germline ends. This CDR3 has 14 amino acids. cDNA synthesis used the whole RNA isolate, giving expressed TCRB sequences. Data came from immunoSEQ multiplex PCR; TCRdb stores just in-frame clones and leaves some out. The table shows roughly 240,000 clones, with roughly 15% occurring only once. As to this clone: Its antigen is not known.

The sample comprised naive CD4+ T cells from blood. This TCR derives from a woman between 35 and 50 years old in good health. The V and J genes are TRBV9 and TRBJ1-5; D unclear. The CDR3 DNA sequence: TGTGCCAGCAGCCTTACTGATAGCAATCAGCCCCAGCATTTT. It translates to CASSLTDSNQPQHF.